These T cell receptor beta chains were read from a single sample in a study of blood T cell repertoires in COVID-19. The table came from immunoSEQ multiplex PCR; TCRdb's copy has only in-frame clones and leaves some out. The sample lists 80,000 to 100,000 clones, nearly 90% occurring once. Sequences were obtained from peripheral blood. The receptors stem from a man between 65 and 79 years old with acute or convalescent COVID-19. CDR3s include the opening cysteine and the closing phenylalanine or tryptophan. The D gene is left open where the match is weak. The listing skips clone size in some rows; elsewhere it reads once, few, many or a size class.

clone size: -
J gene: TRBJ2-3
D gene: TRBD2
V gene: TRBV11-2
CDR3 protein: CASSPNSGGSDTQYF
CDR3 DNA: TGTGCCAGCAGCCCGAATTCGGGGGGTTCAGATACGCAGTATTTT

clone size: -
J gene: TRBJ2-3
D gene: -
V gene: TRBV6-6
CDR3 protein: CASSPYSSADGTDTQYF
CDR3 DNA: TGTGCCAGCAGTCCCTATAGCAGTGCCGATGGGACAGATACGCAGTATTTT

clone size: -
J gene: TRBJ1-4
D gene: -
V gene: TRBV2
CDR3 protein: CATAQGLNEKLFF
CDR3 DNA: TGTGCTACCGCCCAGGGTTTAAATGAAAAACTGTTTTTT

clone size: -
J gene: TRBJ2-1
D gene: TRBD1
V gene: TRBV5-8
CDR3 protein: CASTADRGLYNEQFF
CDR3 DNA: TGTGCCAGCACCGCGGACAGGGGGCTTTACAATGAGCAGTTCTTC

clone size: -
J gene: TRBJ1-6
D gene: -
V gene: TRBV19
CDR3 protein: CASSINGGTNSPLHF
CDR3 DNA: TGTGCCAGTAGTATCAACGGGGGAACCAATTCACCCCTCCACTTT

clone size: -
J gene: TRBJ2-3
D gene: TRBD2
V gene: TRBV5-1
CDR3 protein: CASSLVAGDASSQYF
CDR3 DNA: TGCGCCAGCAGCTTGGTCGCGGGGGACGCCTCGTCGCAGTATTTT

clone size: once
J gene: TRBJ2-2
D gene: -
V gene: TRBV28
CDR3 protein: CASSWVPHPTGTGELFF
CDR3 DNA: TGTGCCAGCAGTTGGGTCCCACACCCGACGGGCACCGGGGAGCTGTTTTTT

clone size: -
J gene: TRBJ2-1
D gene: TRBD2
V gene: TRBV5-4
CDR3 protein: CASSDSLAGARNNEQFF
CDR3 DNA: TGTGCCAGCAGCGACTCACTAGCGGGGGCCCGTAACAATGAGCAGTTCTTC

clone size: -
J gene: TRBJ2-5
D gene: -
V gene: TRBV5-1
CDR3 protein: CASSLADRVEETQYF
CDR3 DNA: TGCGCCAGCAGCTTGGCGGACAGAGTGGAAGAGACCCAGTACTTC

clone size: -
J gene: TRBJ2-1
D gene: TRBD2
V gene: TRBV6-5
CDR3 protein: CASREGTSGVYEQFF
CDR3 DNA: TGTGCCAGCCGCGAGGGGACTAGCGGGGTGTATGAGCAGTTCTTC

clone size: -
J gene: TRBJ1-2
D gene: TRBD1
V gene: TRBV7-9
CDR3 protein: CASSLGPRGDYGYTF
CDR3 DNA: TGTGCCAGCAGCTTAGGGCCCAGGGGGGACTATGGCTACACCTTC

clone size: -
J gene: TRBJ1-5
D gene: -
V gene: TRBV4-1
CDR3 protein: CASSQEGGEWPQHF
CDR3 DNA: TGCGCCAGCAGCCAAGAGGGGGGGGAGTGGCCCCAGCATTTT

clone size: -
J gene: TRBJ1-5
D gene: -
V gene: TRBV27
CDR3 protein: CASSSYRVDSNQPQHF
CDR3 DNA: TGTGCCAGCAGTTCATACAGGGTAGATAGCAATCAGCCCCAGCATTTT

clone size: -
J gene: TRBJ2-5
D gene: -
V gene: TRBV5-1
CDR3 protein: CASSPSGLQETQYF
CDR3 DNA: TGCGCCAGCAGCCCCTCGGGGTTACAAGAGACCCAGTACTTC

clone size: -
J gene: TRBJ1-1
D gene: -
V gene: TRBV7-9
CDR3 protein: CASSLEGGGAQASIF
CDR3 DNA: TGTGCCAGCAGCTTAGAAGGAGGGGGGGCCCAGGCTTCTATCTTT

clone size: -
J gene: TRBJ2-5
D gene: -
V gene: TRBV3-1/TRBV3-2
CDR3 protein: CASSQDGQETQYF
CDR3 DNA: TGTGCCAGCAGCCAAGACGGCCAAGAGACCCAGTACTTC

clone size: -
J gene: TRBJ1-1
D gene: -
V gene: TRBV5-1
CDR3 protein: CASSLTGPLNTEAFF
CDR3 DNA: TGCGCCAGCAGCTTAACAGGCCCCTTGAACACTGAAGCTTTCTTT

clone size: once
J gene: TRBJ1-1
D gene: TRBD1
V gene: TRBV4-1
CDR3 protein: CASSQNIGTGAFF
CDR3 DNA: TGCGCCAGCAGCCAAAACATCGGGACAGGAGCTTTCTTT